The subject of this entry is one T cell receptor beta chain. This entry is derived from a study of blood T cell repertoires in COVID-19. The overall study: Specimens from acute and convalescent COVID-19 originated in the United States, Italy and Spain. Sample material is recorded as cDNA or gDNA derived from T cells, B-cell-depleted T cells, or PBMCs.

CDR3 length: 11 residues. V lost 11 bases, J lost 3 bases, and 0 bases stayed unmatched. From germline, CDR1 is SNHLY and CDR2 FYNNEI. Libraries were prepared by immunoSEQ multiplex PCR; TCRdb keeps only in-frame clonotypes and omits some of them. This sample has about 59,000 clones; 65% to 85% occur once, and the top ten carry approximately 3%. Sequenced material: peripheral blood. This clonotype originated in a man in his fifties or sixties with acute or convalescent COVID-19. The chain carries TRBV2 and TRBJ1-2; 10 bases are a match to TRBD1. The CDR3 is CAGQGDYGYTF. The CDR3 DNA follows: TGTGCCGGACAGGGGGACTATGGCTACACCTTC.